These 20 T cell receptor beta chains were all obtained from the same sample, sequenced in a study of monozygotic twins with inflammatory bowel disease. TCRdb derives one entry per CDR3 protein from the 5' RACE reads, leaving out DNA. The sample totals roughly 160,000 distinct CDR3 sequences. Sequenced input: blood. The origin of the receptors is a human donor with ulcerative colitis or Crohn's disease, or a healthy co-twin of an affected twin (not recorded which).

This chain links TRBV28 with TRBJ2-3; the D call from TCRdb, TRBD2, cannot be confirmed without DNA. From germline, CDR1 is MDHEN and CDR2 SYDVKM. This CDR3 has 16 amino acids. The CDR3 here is CASSPRLAEATDTQYF.

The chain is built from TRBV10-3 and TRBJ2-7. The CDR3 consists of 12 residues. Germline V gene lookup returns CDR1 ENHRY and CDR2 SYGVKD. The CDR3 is CAIIRDTYEQYF.

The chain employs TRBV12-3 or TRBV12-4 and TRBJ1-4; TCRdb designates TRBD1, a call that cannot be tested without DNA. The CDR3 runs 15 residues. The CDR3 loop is CASRPVGGAREKLFF.

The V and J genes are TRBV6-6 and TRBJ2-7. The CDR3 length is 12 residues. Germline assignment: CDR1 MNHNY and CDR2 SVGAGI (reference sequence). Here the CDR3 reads CASSRRTYEQYF.

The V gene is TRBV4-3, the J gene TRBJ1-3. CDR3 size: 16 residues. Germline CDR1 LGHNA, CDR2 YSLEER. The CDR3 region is CASSQGSQGSGNTIYF.

The CDR3 sequence is CASSYPRDKHSYEQYF. This rearrangement joins TRBV6-2 or TRBV6-3 to TRBJ2-7. CDR3 size: 16 residues. Germline V gives CDR1 MNHEY, CDR2 SVGEGT.

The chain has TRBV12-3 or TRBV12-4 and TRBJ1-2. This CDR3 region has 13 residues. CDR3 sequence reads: CASSFGIRYGYTF.

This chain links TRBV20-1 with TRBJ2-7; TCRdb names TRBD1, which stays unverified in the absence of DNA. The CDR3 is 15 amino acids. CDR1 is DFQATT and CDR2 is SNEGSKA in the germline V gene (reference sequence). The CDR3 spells CSAIIIWDSTYEQYF.

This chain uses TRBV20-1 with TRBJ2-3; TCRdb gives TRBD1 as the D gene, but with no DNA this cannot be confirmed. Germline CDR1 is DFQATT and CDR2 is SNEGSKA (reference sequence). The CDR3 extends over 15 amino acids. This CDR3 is CSAAWGGGLTDTQYF.

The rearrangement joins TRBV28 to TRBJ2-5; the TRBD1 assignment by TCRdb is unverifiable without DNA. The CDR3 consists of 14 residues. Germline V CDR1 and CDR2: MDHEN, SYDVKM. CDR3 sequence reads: CASSWTGGQETQYF.

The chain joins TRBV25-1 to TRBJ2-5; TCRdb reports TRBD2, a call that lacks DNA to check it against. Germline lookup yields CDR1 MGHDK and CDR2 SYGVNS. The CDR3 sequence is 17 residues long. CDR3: CASSEWGLAGLAETQYF.

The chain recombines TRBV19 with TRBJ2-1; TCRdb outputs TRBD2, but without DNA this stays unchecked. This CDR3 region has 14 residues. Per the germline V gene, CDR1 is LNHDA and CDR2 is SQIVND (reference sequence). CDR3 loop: CASSWGGRWDEQFF.

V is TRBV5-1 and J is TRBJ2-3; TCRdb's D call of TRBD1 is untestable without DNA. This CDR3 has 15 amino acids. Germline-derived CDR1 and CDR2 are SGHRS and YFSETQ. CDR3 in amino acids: CASSSHLKGADTQYF. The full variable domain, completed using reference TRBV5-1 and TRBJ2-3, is KAGVTQTPRYLIKTRGQQVTLSCSPISGHRSVSWYQQTPGQGLQFLFEYFSETQRNKGNFPGRFSGRQFSNSRSEMNVSTLELGDSALYLCASSSHLKGADTQYFGPGTRLTVL.

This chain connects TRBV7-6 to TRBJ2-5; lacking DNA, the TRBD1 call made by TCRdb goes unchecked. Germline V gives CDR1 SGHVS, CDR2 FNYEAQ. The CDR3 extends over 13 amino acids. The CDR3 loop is CASSLSRVETQYF.

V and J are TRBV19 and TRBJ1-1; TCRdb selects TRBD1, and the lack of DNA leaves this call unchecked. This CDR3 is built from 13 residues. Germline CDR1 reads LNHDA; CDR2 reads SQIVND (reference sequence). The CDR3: CATGQVGNTEAVF.

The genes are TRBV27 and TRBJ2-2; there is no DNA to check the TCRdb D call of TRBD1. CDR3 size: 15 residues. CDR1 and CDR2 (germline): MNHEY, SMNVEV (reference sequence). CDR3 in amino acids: CASSFVQGYTGELFF.

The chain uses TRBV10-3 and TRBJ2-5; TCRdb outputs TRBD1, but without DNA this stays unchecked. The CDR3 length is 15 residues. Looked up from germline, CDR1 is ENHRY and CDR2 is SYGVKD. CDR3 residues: CATGPGQGVRETQYF.

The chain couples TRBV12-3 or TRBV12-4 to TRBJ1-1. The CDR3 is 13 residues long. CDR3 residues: CASTPTPNTEAFF.

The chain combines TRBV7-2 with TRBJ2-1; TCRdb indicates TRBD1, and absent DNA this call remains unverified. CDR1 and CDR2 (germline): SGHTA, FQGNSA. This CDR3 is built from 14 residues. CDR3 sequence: CASSSGTGEGEQFF.

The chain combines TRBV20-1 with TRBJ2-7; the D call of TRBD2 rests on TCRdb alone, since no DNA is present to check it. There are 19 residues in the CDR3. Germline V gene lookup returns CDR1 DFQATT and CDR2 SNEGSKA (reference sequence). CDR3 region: CSARDKELAGTFLSYEQYF.